The present TCR beta chain was sequenced within a study of shared clonotypes between healthy human individuals. The overall study: The donor group consisted of two women and a few men, aged 18 to 49. Study results and caveats: The study generally estimated greater richness for naive than memory subsets.

Libraries were prepared by immunoSEQ multiplex PCR; TCRdb keeps only in-frame clonotypes and omits some of them. The sample shows around 510,000 clones, 95% to 96% of them seen only once. As regards this clone: Its antigen is still unknown. The same CDR3 arises from other DNA sequences in this sample as well.

The germline gives CDR1 KGHSH, CDR2 LQKENI. V dropped 0 bases and J dropped 8 bases, with 13 bases sitting between them. This CDR3 is built from 15 residues. The chain recombines TRBV18 with TRBJ1-4; tentatively, D is TRBD1 (5 bases). Material for sequencing was naive CD4+ T cells sorted from blood. Subset indicated: CD45RA+ positively selected. The receptor was isolated from a woman aged 25 to 39 in good health. CDR3 amino acids: CASSPPGQGNEKLFF. The CDR3, as DNA: TGTGCCAGCTCACCACCGGGCCAGGGAAACGAAAAACTGTTTTTT.